This T cell receptor beta chain was sequenced during a study of Ad26.COV2.S vaccination and SARS-CoV-2 variants (dated by TCRdb to about 2021). As for the study more broadly: Vaccine-arm donors were drawn from COV1001, a multicentre, randomized, double-blind, placebo-controlled phase I-IIa trial of Ad26.COV2.S in healthy adults. Dosing of Ad26.COV2.S was intramuscular, at either 5x10^10 or 1x10^11 viral particles, delivered as one shot or as two shots spaced 56 days apart. TCRbeta repertoire sequencing was used to assess the specificity and breadth of SARS-CoV-2-reactive T cell receptors after Ad26.COV2.S vaccination. A total of about 30 samples were included in the TCR-sequenced set, comprising about 20 Ad26.COV2.S vaccine recipients, 5 placebo recipients and 8 SARS-CoV-2 convalescent individuals. Participants in the trial were split at random into five groups of five each, receiving low-dose or high-dose Ad26.COV2.S once or twice, or else placebo on both occasions. Throughout the experiments and outcome assessment, investigators stayed blinded to trial group allocation.

The immunoSEQ Assay was the method used to sequence TCRbeta CDR3 regions. After extraction, genomic DNA underwent amplification by bias-controlled multiplex PCR, followed by high-throughput sequencing. As for the authors' bioinformatics: To quantify the absolute abundance of every unique TCRbeta CDR3 region, sequences were collapsed and filtered. Usable DNA was measured by amplifying reference genes present in all nucleated cells, and TCRbeta template counts were normalized to that usable DNA to estimate T cell fraction. Repertoire TCRs were annotated as SARS-CoV-2-specific by exact matching of V gene, CDR3 amino acid sequence and J gene to a known reactive TCR set. The reference SARS-CoV-2 TCR set was derived from MIRA and filtered for enrichment in COVID-19-positive ImmuneCODE repertoires, a step that removed public or cross-reactive TCRs. Using the MIRA antigens, annotated TCRs were further analysed by specific ORF or by position within an ORF. Breadth was defined as annotated unique rearrangements over total unique productive rearrangements; depth was the summed frequency of those rearrangements. Group comparisons of TCR breadth used two-sided Wilcoxon rank-sum tests. Imported from immuneACCESS, the table was reduced by TCRdb to in-frame sequences with V and J called. These copies leave out some clones; in studies compared against another copy, an unresolved V gene accounts for under half, and the cause of the remainder is not known. V and J calls and clone size are as listed in that table; D and trimming were resolved from the DNA. For this sample there are around 420,000 clones; over 75% appear just once. Of the sample, 3.6% is held by the ten largest clones.

Beyond this particular receptor, the publication reports: Vaccine and placebo recipients had similar non-spike TCR breadth, a finding consistent with the vaccine containing only spike. After vaccination, spike-specific CD8+ and CD4+ T cell responses were reported to show substantial breadth. Ad26.COV2.S recipients had higher spike-specific TCR breadth than placebo recipients (P = 0.0014). Comparing responses between vaccine doses or regimens was not something the study was powered to do. The authors noted that total T cell responses may have been underestimated by the TCR breadth and depth analyses.

Notes on this clone: The specificity of this receptor is unknown. Per-base qualities were not stored, and no clone one base away is much larger.

This specimen's treatment or condition label, per the study, means: around 19 received Ad26.COV2.S at low or high dose, single or two shots; a few received placebo; per-sample allocation not given. For vaccine and placebo recipients, repertoires were sequenced using samples collected on day 63 after the first injection. In Cohort 1b, some 25 adults aged 18-55 years were enrolled at a single site in Boston, USA, between 29 July and 7 August 2020. Ad26.COV2.S was a replication-incompetent adenovirus type 26 vector expressing a prefusion-stabilized SARS-CoV-2 spike protein from the original Wuhan strain. Measured from the cysteine to the phenylalanine, the CDR3 is 16 residues long. This entry keeps only the CDR3 DNA: 48 bases, framed from base 1. Looking up the germline V gene (reference sequence) yields CDR1 SEHNR and CDR2 FQNEAQ. At the junction V is shortened by 1 base and J by 2 bases; bases outside the gene matches: 6.

The TCR comes from a person between 18 and 59 years old who received the Ad26.COV2.S COVID-19 vaccine or a placebo. The sequenced sample was peripheral blood, obtained in a trial of Ad26.COV2.S vaccine versus placebo. The chain uses TRBV7-9 and TRBJ2-3, with 7 middle bases fitting TRBD2. The encoded CDR3 is CASSLGSSGATDTQYF. The DNA sequence follows: TGTGCCAGCAGCTTAGGGTCTAGCGGTGCCACAGATACGCAGTATTTT.